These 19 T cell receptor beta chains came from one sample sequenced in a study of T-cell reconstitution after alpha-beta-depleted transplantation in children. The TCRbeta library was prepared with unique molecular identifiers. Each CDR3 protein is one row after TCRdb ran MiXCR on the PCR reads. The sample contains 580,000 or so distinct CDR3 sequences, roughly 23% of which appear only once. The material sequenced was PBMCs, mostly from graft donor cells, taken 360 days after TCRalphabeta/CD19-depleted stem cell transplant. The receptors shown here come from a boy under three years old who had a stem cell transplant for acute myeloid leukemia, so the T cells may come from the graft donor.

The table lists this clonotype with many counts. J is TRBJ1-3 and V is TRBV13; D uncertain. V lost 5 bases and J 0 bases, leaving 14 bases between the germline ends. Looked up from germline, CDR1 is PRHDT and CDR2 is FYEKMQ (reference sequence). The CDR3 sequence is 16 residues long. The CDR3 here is CASSTPLHISGNTIYF. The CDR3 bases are TGTGCCAGCAGCACCCCGTTGCATATCTCTGGAAACACCATATATTTT. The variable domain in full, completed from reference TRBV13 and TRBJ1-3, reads AAGVIQSPRHLIKEKRETATLKCYPIPRHDTVYWYQQGPGQDPQFLISFYEKMQSDKGSIPDRFSAQQFSDYHSELNMSSLELGDSALYFCASSTPLHISGNTIYFGEGSWLTVV.

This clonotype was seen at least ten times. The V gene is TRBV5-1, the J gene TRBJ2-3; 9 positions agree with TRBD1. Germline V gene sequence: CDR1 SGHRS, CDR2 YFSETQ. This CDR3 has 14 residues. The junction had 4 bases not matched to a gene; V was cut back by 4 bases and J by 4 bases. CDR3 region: CASSPGQGSDTQYF. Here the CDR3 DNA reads TGCGCCAGCAGCCCGGGACAGGGTTCAGATACGCAGTATTTT. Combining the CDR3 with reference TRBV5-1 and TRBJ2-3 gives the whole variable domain KAGVTQTPRYLIKTRGQQVTLSCSPISGHRSVSWYQQTPGQGLQFLFEYFSETQRNKGNFPGRFSGRQFSNSRSEMNVSTLELGDSALYLCASSPGQGSDTQYFGPGTRLTVL.

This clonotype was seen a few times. The CDR3 nucleotides read TGCAGTGCTAGATCCGGGGCCGGGGCCGCCACAGATACGCAGTATTTT. Translating gives CSARSGAGAATDTQYF. V usage is TRBV20-1 and J usage is TRBJ2-3; D is possibly TRBD1 or TRBD2 (5 bases each). Germline CDR1 DFQATT, CDR2 SNEGSKA (reference sequence). The CDR3 covers 16 residues. V dropped 2 bases and J dropped 2 bases, with 17 bases sitting between them.

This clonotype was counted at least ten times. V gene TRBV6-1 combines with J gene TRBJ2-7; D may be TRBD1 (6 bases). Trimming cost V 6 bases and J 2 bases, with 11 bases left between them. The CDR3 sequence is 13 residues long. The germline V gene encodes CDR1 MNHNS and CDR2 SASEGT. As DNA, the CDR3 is TGTGCCAGCAGCCGGGACATCGCCTACGAGCAGTACTTC. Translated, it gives CASSRDIAYEQYF.

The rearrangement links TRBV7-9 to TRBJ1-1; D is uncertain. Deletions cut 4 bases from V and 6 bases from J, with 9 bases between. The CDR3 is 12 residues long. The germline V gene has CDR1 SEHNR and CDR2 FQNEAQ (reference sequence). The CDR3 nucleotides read TGTGCCAGCAGCTCCTTTAATGCTGAAGCTTTCTTT. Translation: CASSSFNAEAFF.

CDR3 DNA sequence: TGTGCCACCCTAAGGGGGTACGAGCAGTACTTC. Translating it yields CATLRGYEQYF. This chain uses TRBV12-3 or TRBV12-4 with TRBJ2-7; the D gene is possibly TRBD1 (6 bases). The V and J ends lost 10 bases and 4 bases respectively, with 11 bases between them. There are 11 residues in the CDR3.

CDR3 bases: TGTGCCAGCAGCCCGACGACGAGCGGGCAAGAGACCCAGTACTTC. It specifies CASSPTTSGQETQYF. The V and J genes are TRBV7-9 and TRBJ2-5; the D gene is possibly TRBD2 (6 bases). Trimming cost V 5 bases and J 2 bases, with 15 bases left between them. CDR1 is SEHNR, CDR2 FQNEAQ, per germline (reference sequence). The CDR3 length is 15 residues.

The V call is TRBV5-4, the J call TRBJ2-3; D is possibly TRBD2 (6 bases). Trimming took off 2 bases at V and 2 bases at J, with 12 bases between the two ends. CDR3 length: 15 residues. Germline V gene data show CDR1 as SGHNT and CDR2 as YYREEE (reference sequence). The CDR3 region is CASSLKGLTTDTQYF. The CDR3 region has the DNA TGTGCCAGCAGCTTAAAGGGACTCACCACAGATACGCAGTATTTT.

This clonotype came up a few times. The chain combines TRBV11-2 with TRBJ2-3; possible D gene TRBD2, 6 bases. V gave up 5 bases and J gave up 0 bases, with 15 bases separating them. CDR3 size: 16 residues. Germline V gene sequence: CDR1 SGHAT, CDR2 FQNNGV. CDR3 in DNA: TGTGCCAGCAGCCAAATCCAGCGGGTTAGCACAGATACGCAGTATTTT. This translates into CASSQIQRVSTDTQYF. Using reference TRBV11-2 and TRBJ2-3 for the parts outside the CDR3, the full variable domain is EAGVAQSPRYKIIEKRQSVAFWCNPISGHATLYWYQQILGQGPKLLIQFQNNGVVDDSQLPKDRFSAERLKGVDSTLKIQPAKLEDSAVYLCASSQIQRVSTDTQYFGPGTRLTVL.

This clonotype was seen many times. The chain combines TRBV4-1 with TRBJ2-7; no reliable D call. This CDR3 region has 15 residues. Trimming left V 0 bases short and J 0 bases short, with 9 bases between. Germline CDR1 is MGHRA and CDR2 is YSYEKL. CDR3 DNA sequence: TGCGCCAGCAGCCAAGAGTGGCACAGCTCCTACGAGCAGTACGTC. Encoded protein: CASSQEWHSSYEQYV.

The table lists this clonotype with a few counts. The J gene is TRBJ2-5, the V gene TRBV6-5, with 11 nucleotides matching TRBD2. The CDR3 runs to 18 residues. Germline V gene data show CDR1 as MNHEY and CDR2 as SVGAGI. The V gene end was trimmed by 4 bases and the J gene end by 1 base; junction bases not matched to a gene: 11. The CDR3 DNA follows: TGTGCCAGCAGTTCAGTTGCCGAACTAGCGGGGGTCCAAGAGACCCAGTACTTC. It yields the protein CASSSVAELAGVQETQYF.

The CDR3 is CSARDSSSGGSYEQYV. CDR3 DNA sequence: TGCAGTGCTAGAGATTCCTCTAGCGGGGGATCCTACGAGCAGTACGTC. This rearrangement joins TRBV20-1 to TRBJ2-7; the match to TRBD2 covers 10 bases. This CDR3 spans 16 amino acids. Unmatched junction bases numbered 6, after V lost 0 bases and J lost 1 base. Germline V gene sequence: CDR1 DFQATT, CDR2 SNEGSKA (reference sequence).

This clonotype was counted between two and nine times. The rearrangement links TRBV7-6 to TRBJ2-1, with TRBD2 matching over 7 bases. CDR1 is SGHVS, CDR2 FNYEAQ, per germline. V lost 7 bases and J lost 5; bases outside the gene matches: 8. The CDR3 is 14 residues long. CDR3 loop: CASTQAGQNNEQFF. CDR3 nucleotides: TGTGCCAGCACCCAAGCGGGGCAAAACAATGAGCAGTTCTTC. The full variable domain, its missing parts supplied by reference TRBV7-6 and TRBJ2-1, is GAGVSQSPRYKVTKRGQDVALRCDPISGHVSLYWYRQALGQGPEFLTYFNYEAQQDKSGLPNDRFSAERPEGSISTLTIQRTEQRDSAMYRCASTQAGQNNEQFFGPGTRLTVL.

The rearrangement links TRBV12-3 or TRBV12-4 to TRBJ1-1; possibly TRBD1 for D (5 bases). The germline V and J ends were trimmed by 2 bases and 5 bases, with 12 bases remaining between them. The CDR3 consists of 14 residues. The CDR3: CASSLREGRTEAFF. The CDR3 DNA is TGTGCCAGCAGTTTAAGGGAGGGACGGACTGAAGCTTTCTTT.

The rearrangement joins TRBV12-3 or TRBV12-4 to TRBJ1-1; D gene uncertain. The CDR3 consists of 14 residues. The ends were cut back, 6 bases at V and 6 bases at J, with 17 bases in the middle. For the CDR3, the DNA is TGTGCCAGCAGCCCAGTAGGTCGCGGCGCTGAAGCTTTCTTT. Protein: CASSPVGRGAEAFF.

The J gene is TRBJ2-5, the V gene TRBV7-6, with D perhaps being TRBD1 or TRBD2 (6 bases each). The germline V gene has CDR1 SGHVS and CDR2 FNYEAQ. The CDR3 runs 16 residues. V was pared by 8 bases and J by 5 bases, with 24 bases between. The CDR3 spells CASLEVGWGAVETQYF. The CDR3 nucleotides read TGTGCCAGCCTCGAAGTAGGGTGGGGGGCCGTGGAGACCCAGTACTTC.

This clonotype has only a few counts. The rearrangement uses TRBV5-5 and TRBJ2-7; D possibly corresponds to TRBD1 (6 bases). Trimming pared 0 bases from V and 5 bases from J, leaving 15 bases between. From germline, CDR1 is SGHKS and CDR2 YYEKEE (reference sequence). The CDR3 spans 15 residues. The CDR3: CASSLVSGVGDEQYV. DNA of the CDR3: TGTGCCAGCAGCTTGGTTTCAGGGGTAGGGGACGAGCAGTACGTC.

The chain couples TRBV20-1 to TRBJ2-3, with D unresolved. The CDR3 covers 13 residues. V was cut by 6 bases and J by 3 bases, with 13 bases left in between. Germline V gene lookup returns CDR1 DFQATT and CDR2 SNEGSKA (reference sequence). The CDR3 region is CSASGGRTDTQYF. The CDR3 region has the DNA TGCAGTGCGTCGGGCGGTAGAACAGATACGCAGTATTTT.

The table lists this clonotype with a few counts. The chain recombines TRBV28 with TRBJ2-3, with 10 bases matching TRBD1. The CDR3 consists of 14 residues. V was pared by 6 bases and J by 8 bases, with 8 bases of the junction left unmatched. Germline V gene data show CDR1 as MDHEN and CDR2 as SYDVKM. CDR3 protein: CASRPPGQGITQYF. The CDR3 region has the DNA TGTGCCAGCAGGCCGCCGGGACAGGGGATTACGCAGTATTTT.